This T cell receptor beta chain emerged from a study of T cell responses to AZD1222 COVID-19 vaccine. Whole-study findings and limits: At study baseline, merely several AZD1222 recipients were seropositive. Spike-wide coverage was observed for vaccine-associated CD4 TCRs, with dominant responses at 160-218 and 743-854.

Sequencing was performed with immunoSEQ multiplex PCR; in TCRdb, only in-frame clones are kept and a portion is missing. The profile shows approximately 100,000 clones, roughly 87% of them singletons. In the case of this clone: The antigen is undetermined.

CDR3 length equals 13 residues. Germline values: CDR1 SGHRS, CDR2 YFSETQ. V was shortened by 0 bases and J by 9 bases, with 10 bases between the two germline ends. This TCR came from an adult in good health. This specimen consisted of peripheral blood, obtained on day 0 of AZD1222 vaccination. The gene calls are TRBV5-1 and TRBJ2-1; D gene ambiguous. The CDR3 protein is CASSLAGWGEQFF. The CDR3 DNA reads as TGCGCCAGCAGCTTGGCCGGGTGGGGTGAGCAGTTCTTC.